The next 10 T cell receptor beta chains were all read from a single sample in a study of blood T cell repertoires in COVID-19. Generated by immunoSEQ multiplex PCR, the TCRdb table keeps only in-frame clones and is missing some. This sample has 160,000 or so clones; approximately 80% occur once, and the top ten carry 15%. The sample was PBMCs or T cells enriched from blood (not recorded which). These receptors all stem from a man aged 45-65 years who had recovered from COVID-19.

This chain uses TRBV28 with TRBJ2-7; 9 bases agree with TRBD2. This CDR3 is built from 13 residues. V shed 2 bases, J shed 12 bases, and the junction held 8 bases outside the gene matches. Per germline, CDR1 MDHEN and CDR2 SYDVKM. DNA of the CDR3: TGTGCCAGCAGTTTAGCTAGCGGGGCTGAGTGGTACTTC. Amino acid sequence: CASSLASGAEWYF.

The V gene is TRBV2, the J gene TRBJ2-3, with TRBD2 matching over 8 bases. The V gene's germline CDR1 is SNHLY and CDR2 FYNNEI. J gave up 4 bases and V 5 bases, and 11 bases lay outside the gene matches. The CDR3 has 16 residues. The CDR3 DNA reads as TGTGCCAGCAGTCAGTACGCGGGGGGTCTCGCAGATACGCAGTATTTT. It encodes CASSQYAGGLADTQYF.

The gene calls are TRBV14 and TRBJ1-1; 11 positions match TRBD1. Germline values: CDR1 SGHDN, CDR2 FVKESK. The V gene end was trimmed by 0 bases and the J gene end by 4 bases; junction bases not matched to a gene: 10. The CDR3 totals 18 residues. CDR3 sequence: CASSQDRWTGGWATEAFF. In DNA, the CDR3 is TGTGCCAGCAGCCAAGATCGGTGGACAGGGGGCTGGGCCACTGAAGCTTTCTTT.

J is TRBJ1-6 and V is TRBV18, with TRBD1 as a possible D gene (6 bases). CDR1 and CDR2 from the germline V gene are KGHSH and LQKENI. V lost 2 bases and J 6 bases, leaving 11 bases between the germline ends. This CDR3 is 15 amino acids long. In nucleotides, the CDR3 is TGTGCCAGCTCACCATCGGAACAGGGTAATTCACCCCTCCACTTT. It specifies CASSPSEQGNSPLHF.

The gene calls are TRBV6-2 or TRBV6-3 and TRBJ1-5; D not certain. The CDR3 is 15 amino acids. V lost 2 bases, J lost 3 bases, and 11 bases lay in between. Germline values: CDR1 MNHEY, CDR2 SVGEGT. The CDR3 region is CASSYGSGTNQPQHF. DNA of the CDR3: TGTGCCAGCAGTTACGGGTCAGGTACCAATCAGCCCCAGCATTTT.

The CDR3 sequence: CASSNRGQDIQYF. Here the CDR3 DNA reads TGTGCCAGCAGCAACAGGGGTCAAGACATTCAGTACTTC. The chain has TRBV3-1 (or the pseudogene TRBV3-2) and TRBJ2-4; 7 bases align to TRBD1. V gave up 5 bases and J gave up 8 bases; unmatched junction bases: 6. This CDR3 region has 13 residues. Germline-derived CDR1 and CDR2 are LGHDT and YNNKEL (reference sequence).

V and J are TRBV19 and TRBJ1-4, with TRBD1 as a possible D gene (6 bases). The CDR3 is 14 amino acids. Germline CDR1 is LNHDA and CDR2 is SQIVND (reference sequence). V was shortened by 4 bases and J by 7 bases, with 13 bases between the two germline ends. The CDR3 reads CASSNQGPGEKLFF. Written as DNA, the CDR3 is TGTGCCAGTAGTAACCAGGGGCCCGGTGAAAAACTGTTTTTT.

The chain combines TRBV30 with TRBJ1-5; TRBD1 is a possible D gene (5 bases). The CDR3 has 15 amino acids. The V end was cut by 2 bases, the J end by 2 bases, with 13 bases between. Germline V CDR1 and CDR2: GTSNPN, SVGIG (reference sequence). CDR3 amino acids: CAWSMGQGGNQPQHF. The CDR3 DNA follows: TGTGCCTGGAGTATGGGGCAGGGTGGCAATCAGCCCCAGCATTTT.

CDR3: CASGGGLLQETQYF. The CDR3 DNA is TGTGCTAGTGGGGGGGGACTGCTGCAAGAGACCCAGTACTTC. The V gene is TRBV12-5, the J gene TRBJ2-5; D might be TRBD2 (6 bases). The CDR3 runs 14 residues. Germline V gene lookup returns CDR1 LGHNT and CDR2 FRNRAP. The germline V and J ends were trimmed by 6 bases and 2 bases, with 13 bases remaining between them.

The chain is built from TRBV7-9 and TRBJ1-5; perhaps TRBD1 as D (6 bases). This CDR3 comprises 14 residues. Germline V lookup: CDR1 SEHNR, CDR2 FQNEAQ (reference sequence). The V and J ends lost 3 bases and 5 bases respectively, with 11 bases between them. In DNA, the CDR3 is TGTGCCAGCAGCTTGGGACAATGGTATCAGCCCCAGCATTTT. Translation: CASSLGQWYQPQHF.